Listed here is a single T cell receptor (beta chain). The antigen remains unidentified. Sequenced by immunoSEQ multiplex PCR; TCRdb stores in-frame clones only, minus some. The table has about 1 million clones, about 77% seen once. Germline V CDR1 and CDR2: PRHDT, FYEKMQ (reference sequence). V lost 5 bases and J lost 4; bases outside the gene matches: 9. CDR3 size: 17 residues. The sample originates from a study of shared clonotypes between healthy human individuals. Study information: Donors, aged 18 to 49, were a couple of women and three men.

Subsets obtained from CD4+ cells comprised CD45RA+ naive and CD45RA-negative memory cells. Study-level findings and limits: Donor scarcity curtailed the genetic and exposure-history diversity represented herein. It was observed that 5% to 6% of naive CD4 clonotypes were shared across a handful of donors.

The sample consisted of memory CD4+ T cells sorted from blood. Subset in this sample: CD45RA-negative fraction. The V gene is TRBV13, the J gene TRBJ2-1, with 12 bases matching TRBD2. The receptor was derived from a man between 18 and 35 years old in good health. Here the CDR3 DNA reads TGTGCCAGCAGCCTAACATGGACTAGCGGGGAATACAATGAGCAGTTCTTC. Its translation is CASSLTWTSGEYNEQFF.